This TCR beta chain was sequenced during a study of shared clonotypes between healthy human individuals. The CDR3 loop spans 14 amino acids. With 7 bases removed from V and 8 bases from J, the gap between germline ends came to 17 bases. CDR1 is MNHNY, CDR2 SVGAGI, per germline (reference sequence). Note on this clone: Its antigen remains unidentified.

Data came from immunoSEQ multiplex PCR; TCRdb stores just in-frame clones and leaves some out. The sample records approximately 1,000,000 clones, 70% to 80% being singletons. Study observations and caveats: Though the depth was large, rarefaction showed that sorted-subset sequencing was incomplete.

The sample consisted of memory CD4+ T cells from PBMCs. Subset of the sample: CD45RA-negative fraction. This TCR derives from a man aged 18 to 30 in good health. Some clones in this sample may be carry-over from other donors' samples. The chain recombines TRBV6-6 with TRBJ1-4; maybe TRBD1 (6 bases). The CDR3 spells CASIDGGLAEKLFF. The CDR3 nucleotides read TGTGCCAGCATTGACGGGGGGCTGGCGGAAAAACTGTTTTTT.